This T cell receptor beta chain was captured in a study of CD8 T cells in Susac syndrome. Study-wide results and caveats: Individuals included in the TCR sequencing and HLA analysis were acknowledged by the study to be relatively few in number.

The T cells that were sequenced for TCR beta were CD8+ and CD4+ cells from blood. Negative isolation yielded the CD8+ and CD4+ T cells, while FACS enriched the TEMRA cells. In the case of this clonotype: What it recognizes is unknown.

A quantity of roughly 0.5 to 1 ug RNA underwent reverse transcription using random hexamers. The immunoSEQ assay covered 54 Vbeta and 13 Jbeta segments for CDR3. MiXCR, run by TCRdb on the immunoSEQ multiplex PCR reads, gives a single entry per CDR3 protein. The table records 150,000 to 200,000 distinct CDR3 sequences, around 96% of them present only once. The CDR3 has 13 amino acids. Germline assignment: CDR1 MDHEN and CDR2 SYDVKM. V was shortened by 4 bases and J by 5 bases, with 11 bases between the two germline ends. The source of this sequence is a human donor in good health. Sequences were obtained from CD4+ T cells from PBMCs. V is TRBV28 and J is TRBJ2-5; possible D gene TRBD1, 5 bases. This CDR3 reads CASSSQGLETQYF. CDR3 nucleotide sequence: TGTGCCAGCAGTTCGCAGGGTCTCGAGACCCAGTACTTC.